The rows below give T cell receptor beta chains drawn from one sample of a study of PD-L1 blockade in urothelial cancer. TCRdb keeps only in-frame clones here, not all; method: immunoSEQ multiplex PCR. The table shows approximately 72,000 clones, with 70% to 90% occurring only once. This sample comprised PBMCs, obtained around atezolizumab (anti-PD-L1) treatment. All receptors derive from a man in his sixties with urothelial cancer. Each CDR3 is given with its conserved first and last residue. A D gene is named only where the DNA matches it firmly. Clone size is stated in some rows and not others, as once, few, many or a class when expanded.

D gene: -
J gene: TRBJ1-1
clone size: -
V gene: TRBV29-1
CDR3 DNA: TGCAGCGTGGAAAGACACGAGAACACTGAAGCTTTCTTT
CDR3 protein: CSVERHENTEAFF

D gene: TRBD1
J gene: TRBJ1-2
clone size: few
V gene: TRBV13
CDR3 DNA: TGTGCCAGCAGCTTCTTAGGGACAGGGGATGGCTACACCTTC
CDR3 protein: CASSFLGTGDGYTF

D gene: TRBD1
J gene: TRBJ2-6
clone size: -
V gene: TRBV5-1
CDR3 DNA: TGCGCCAGCAGCTTGGAGGGGGCCTCTGGGGCCAACGTCCTGACTTTC
CDR3 protein: CASSLEGASGANVLTF

D gene: -
J gene: TRBJ2-7
clone size: few
V gene: TRBV10-3
CDR3 DNA: TGTGCCATCAGCGCCCCCGGACAGTGGGAGCAGTACTTC
CDR3 protein: CAISAPGQWEQYF

D gene: -
J gene: TRBJ2-2
clone size: -
V gene: TRBV30
CDR3 DNA: TGTGCCTCGGGCCCAGGGGTTAACACCGGGGAGCTGTTTTTT
CDR3 protein: CASGPGVNTGELFF

D gene: TRBD2
J gene: TRBJ2-2
clone size: -
V gene: TRBV11-2
CDR3 DNA: TGTGCCAGCAGCCCATCTCAACGCGGGGGGGACACCGGGGAGCTGTTTTTT
CDR3 protein: CASSPSQRGGDTGELFF

D gene: -
J gene: TRBJ2-2
clone size: once
V gene: TRBV5-1
CDR3 DNA: TGCGCCAGCAGGATTTCCCTAGCGAGCGACACCGGGGAGCTGTTTTTT
CDR3 protein: CASRISLASDTGELFF

D gene: TRBD1
J gene: TRBJ2-1
clone size: -
V gene: TRBV12-5
CDR3 DNA: TGTGCTAGTGCCTCGGGACAGGGGGGCAATGAGCAGTTCTTC
CDR3 protein: CASASGQGGNEQFF

D gene: -
J gene: TRBJ1-3
clone size: -
V gene: TRBV30
CDR3 DNA: TGTGCCTGGAGTCGGGGAGGGAATGGAAACACCATATATTTT
CDR3 protein: CAWSRGGNGNTIYF

D gene: -
J gene: TRBJ1-4
clone size: -
V gene: TRBV9
CDR3 DNA: TGTGCCAGCAGCGTAGGTGAGGGTAATGAAAAACTGTTTTTT
CDR3 protein: CASSVGEGNEKLFF

D gene: TRBD2
J gene: TRBJ2-1
clone size: -
V gene: TRBV4-3
CDR3 DNA: TGCGCCAGCAGCCCAGGACTAGCGGGGGTTAGGTTATACAATGAGCAGTTCTTC
CDR3 protein: CASSPGLAGVRLYNEQFF

D gene: -
J gene: TRBJ1-2
clone size: -
V gene: TRBV28
CDR3 DNA: TGTGCCAGCAGTCGGCGGTATGGCTACACCTTC
CDR3 protein: CASSRRYGYTF

D gene: -
J gene: TRBJ2-2
clone size: -
V gene: TRBV2
CDR3 DNA: TGTGCCAGCAAATCGGGGAACAAAAACACCGGGGAGCTGTTTTTT
CDR3 protein: CASKSGNKNTGELFF

D gene: -
J gene: TRBJ1-1
clone size: -
V gene: TRBV29-1
CDR3 DNA: TGCAGCGTTCGGCGGATGGAGAGGGACACTGAAGCTTTCTTT
CDR3 protein: CSVRRMERDTEAFF

D gene: TRBD1
J gene: TRBJ1-6
clone size: -
V gene: TRBV14
CDR3 DNA: TGTGCCAGCAGCCAATACAGGGGGCGCGGGTCACCCCTCCACTTT
CDR3 protein: CASSQYRGRGSPLHF

D gene: TRBD2
J gene: TRBJ2-1
clone size: -
V gene: TRBV6-4
CDR3 DNA: TGTGCCAGCAGCCGGAGCGGGGGGGCTGGGGATGAGCAGTTCTTC
CDR3 protein: CASSRSGGAGDEQFF

D gene: TRBD2
J gene: TRBJ2-1
clone size: -
V gene: TRBV11-2
CDR3 DNA: TGTGCCAGCAGCTCAACCGCCCTAGCGGGGGGACTCAATGAGCAGTTCTTC
CDR3 protein: CASSSTALAGGLNEQFF

D gene: TRBD1
J gene: TRBJ2-7
clone size: -
V gene: TRBV18
CDR3 DNA: TGTGCCAGCTCTCCAGACAGGGATAATAGGCAGTACTTC
CDR3 protein: CASSPDRDNRQYF

D gene: TRBD1
J gene: TRBJ2-5
clone size: -
V gene: TRBV27
CDR3 DNA: TGTGCCAGCAGTCTTCAGGGGGCCTTCGAGACCCAGTACTTC
CDR3 protein: CASSLQGAFETQYF

D gene: -
J gene: TRBJ2-5
clone size: few
V gene: TRBV4-3
CDR3 DNA: TGCGCCAGCAGCCAAGACGTCACACAAGAGACCCAGTACTTC
CDR3 protein: CASSQDVTQETQYF

D gene: TRBD1
J gene: TRBJ1-4
clone size: -
V gene: TRBV4-3
CDR3 DNA: TGCGCCAGCAGCGACGGACAGGGGGCGAAAACACTGTTTTTT
CDR3 protein: CASSDGQGAKTLFF

D gene: TRBD1
J gene: TRBJ1-1
clone size: -
V gene: TRBV5-1
CDR3 DNA: TGCGCCAGCGGCCGGACAGGGTCCGGCACTGAAGCTTTCTTT
CDR3 protein: CASGRTGSGTEAFF

D gene: TRBD1
J gene: TRBJ2-7
clone size: -
V gene: TRBV19
CDR3 DNA: TGTGCCAGTAGTTCCGGGACAGGGTCTTACGAGCAGTACTTC
CDR3 protein: CASSSGTGSYEQYF

D gene: -
J gene: TRBJ2-2
clone size: -
V gene: TRBV7-3
CDR3 DNA: TGTGCCAGCAGCTTACAGTCGCCTGCGAACACCGGGGAGCTGTTTTTT
CDR3 protein: CASSLQSPANTGELFF

D gene: TRBD2
J gene: TRBJ2-3
clone size: -
V gene: TRBV7-8
CDR3 DNA: TGTGCCAGCAGATACGTAGCGGGGGGGCCGTCAGATACGCAGTATTTT
CDR3 protein: CASRYVAGGPSDTQYF

D gene: TRBD2
J gene: TRBJ2-1
clone size: -
V gene: TRBV15
CDR3 DNA: TGTGCCACCAGCCGGAGAGTAGCGGGGAATAATGAGCAGTTCTTC
CDR3 protein: CATSRRVAGNNEQFF

D gene: TRBD2
J gene: TRBJ2-5
clone size: -
V gene: TRBV19
CDR3 DNA: TGTGCCAGTAGTATGGGACTAGCGGGGTACCAAGAGACCCAGTACTTC
CDR3 protein: CASSMGLAGYQETQYF